This T cell receptor beta chain emerged from a study of blood T cell repertoires in COVID-19 (dated by TCRdb to 2018 to 2020). Regarding the research as a whole: Samples from collaborators originated in the United States, Italy and Spain and spanned both the acute and convalescent phases of COVID-19. The prospective study material was composed of cDNA or gDNA derived from T cells, B-cell-depleted T cells, or PBMCs. The dataset comprised deeply sampled blood TCRbeta repertoires from subjects exposed to, actively infected with, or recovered from COVID-19. The repertoires were released in a freely available public database meant as a resource for research on the immune response to SARS-CoV-2. Samples came from the ongoing ImmuneRACE study (first 160 participants) plus 1,254 subjects from 6 global collaborators. The sample metadata nearly always contained a de-identified subject ID, COVID-19 status, age in years and sex. Where available, HLA class I and class II types were obtained from metadata supplied by the sample provider rather than from assay-based typing. Overall study outcomes, separate from this receptor: How much clinical and demographic metadata was included differed by source and by participant, and the metadata was provided uncurated.

TCRbeta CDR3 regions were amplified from genomic DNA using the immunoSEQ Assay, a bias-controlled multiplex PCR. For the original study's pipeline: Within the assay, amplification of reference gene primers was used to estimate how many nucleated cells each sample contained. Sequence reads were collapsed and filtered to measure the absolute abundance of every unique TCRbeta CDR3 rearrangement. Productive Simpson clonality was computed per sample as the square root of Simpson's diversity index over productive rearrangements. TCRdb provides this immuneACCESS table in a form limited to in-frame rearrangements. Some clones are lacking; in checked studies, under half of them reflect an unresolved V gene, and why the rest are absent is not known. That table is the source of V, J and clone size, and D and trimming were worked out from the DNA. This sample comprises over 200,000 clones, over 80% of them detected only once. The ten biggest clones cover less than 3% of the sample.

Comment on this clone: Its antigen remains undetermined. No much larger clone is present one base from it, and per-base qualities are unavailable.

At one collaborating source in Seattle, patients were enrolled during active infection and were followed longitudinally through the course of disease. Collaborating institutions collected whole blood in K2EDTA tubes following their own protocols. Collaborator samples were shipped for TCRbeta analysis as frozen whole blood, isolated PBMCs, or DNA extracted from either sample type. Unmatched junction bases come to 4, with V trimmed by 6 bases and J by 4 bases. From a lookup of the germline V gene, CDR1 and CDR2 are SNHLY and FYNNEI. The CDR3 covers 13 residues, taking in both the cysteine and the phenylalanine. The DNA shown is the 39-base CDR3, in frame from base 1.

The chain joins TRBV2 to TRBJ1-2; 8 middle bases align to TRBD1. The clonotype was recovered from a man aged 25-45 years with COVID-19, enrolled during active disease. Material: peripheral blood. The CDR3: CASRPTGVYGYTF. In nucleotide form, the sequence is TGTGCCAGCAGACCGACAGGGGTCTATGGCTACACCTTC.